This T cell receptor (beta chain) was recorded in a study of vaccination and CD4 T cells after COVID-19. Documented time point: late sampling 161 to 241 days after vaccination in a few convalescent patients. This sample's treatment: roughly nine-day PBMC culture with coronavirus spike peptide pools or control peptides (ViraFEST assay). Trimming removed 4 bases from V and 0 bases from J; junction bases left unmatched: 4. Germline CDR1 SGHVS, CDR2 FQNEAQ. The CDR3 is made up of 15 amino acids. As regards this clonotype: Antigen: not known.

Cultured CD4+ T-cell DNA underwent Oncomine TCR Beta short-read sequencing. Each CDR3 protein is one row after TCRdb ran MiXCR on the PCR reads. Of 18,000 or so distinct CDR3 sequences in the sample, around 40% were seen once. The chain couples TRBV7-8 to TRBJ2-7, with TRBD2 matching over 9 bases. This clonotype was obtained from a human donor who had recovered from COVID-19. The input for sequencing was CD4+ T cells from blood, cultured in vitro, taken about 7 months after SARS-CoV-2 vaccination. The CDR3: CASSYSGGSSYEQYF. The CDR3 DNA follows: TGTGCCAGCAGCTACAGCGGGGGGAGCTCCTACGAGCAGTACTTC.